What follows are 9 T cell receptor beta chains derived from one specimen sequenced in a study of T-cell memory formation after mild COVID-19. From the 5' RACE reads, TCRdb called clonotypes with MiXCR, one entry per CDR3 protein. The repertoire includes 350,000 to 500,000 distinct CDR3 sequences, more than 15% of them detected once, and roughly 21% sits in the top ten. Sequencing was carried out using PBMCs or a T cell subset sorted from them (not recorded which). These receptors originate from a young man who had mild COVID-19 (a few samples of this study predate the infection). Cell type and time point are not known.

At least ten counts were recorded for this clonotype. This chain connects TRBV7-3 to TRBJ2-3; 7 bases are shared with TRBD2. The CDR3 has 16 residues. The germline V gene encodes CDR1 SGHTA and CDR2 FQGTGA. Trimming took 2 bases from V and 1 from J; bases not matched to a gene: 6. CDR3 nucleotides: TGTGCCAGCAGCTTATACCCTAGCGGCGGCACAGATACGCAGTATTTT. Its protein product is CASSLYPSGGTDTQYF.

Only a few counts were recorded for this clonotype. The chain couples TRBV10-1 to TRBJ2-1; 14 nucleotides line up with TRBD2. CDR3 length: 20 residues. Germline V gives CDR1 WNHNN, CDR2 SYGVQD (reference sequence). The V gene end was trimmed by 0 bases and the J gene end by 0 bases; junction bases not matched to a gene: 7. The CDR3 is CASSESGLAGGPSSYNEQFF. CDR3 coding DNA: TGCGCCAGCAGTGAGTCCGGACTAGCGGGGGGCCCAAGCTCCTACAATGAGCAGTTCTTC.

This chain connects TRBV15 to TRBJ1-2; the D gene is possibly TRBD1 (6 bases). The CDR3 totals 14 residues. CDR1 and CDR2 (germline): LNHNV, YYDKDF (reference sequence). Trimming shortened V by 8 bases and J by 0 bases, and 13 bases separated the two germline ends. The CDR3 protein is CATAGQRANYGYTF. As DNA, the CDR3 is TGTGCCACCGCTGGACAGCGCGCTAACTATGGCTACACCTTC.

In this sample, this clonotype turned up a few times. The chain employs TRBV6-1 and TRBJ2-5; TRBD2 agrees at 10 bases. The CDR3 consists of 17 residues. Germline trimming cut 5 bases from V and 4 bases from J; bases unmatched to any gene: 13. Germline V CDR1 and CDR2: MNHNS, SASEGT. The CDR3 spells CASSWASGGLGGETQYF. In DNA, the CDR3 is TGTGCCAGCAGTTGGGCTAGCGGGGGCCTGGGTGGAGAGACCCAGTACTTC.

This clonotype turned up a few times. The chain joins TRBV4-1 to TRBJ2-3, with a tentative D call TRBD1 (5 bases). The CDR3 extends over 15 amino acids. Trimming left V 1 base short and J 2 bases short, with 10 bases between. CDR1 and CDR2 (germline): MGHRA, YSYEKL. The chain's CDR3 is CASSQAVGATDTQYF. CDR3 nucleotide sequence: TGCGCCAGCAGCCAAGCGGTTGGGGCCACAGATACGCAGTATTTT.

In its sample, this clonotype was seen a few times. V is TRBV5-1 and J is TRBJ2-2; D gene uncertain. CDR3 length: 15 residues. Germline values: CDR1 SGHRS, CDR2 YFSETQ. Trimming removed 0 bases at V and 6 bases at J, with 12 bases between. The CDR3 DNA reads TGCGCCAGCAGCTTGGTGGCAGAAGTATCCGGGGAGCTGTTTTTT. This gives the protein CASSLVAEVSGELFF.

This clonotype has a handful of counts. This rearrangement joins TRBV4-3 to TRBJ1-6, with no clear D. Germline V gene sequence: CDR1 LGHNA, CDR2 YSLEER. The ends were cut back, 2 bases at V and 8 bases at J, with 16 bases in the middle. The CDR3 length is 16 residues. In DNA form, the CDR3 reads TGCGCCAGCAGCCAACTCATGGATTTGGGGTATTCACCCCTCCACTTT. Translating gives CASSQLMDLGYSPLHF.

Points on this clonotype: A junction end diverges from the germline sequence, so it may reflect a read error. The V and J genes are TRBV20-1 and TRBJ1-5, with D perhaps TRBD1 (6 bases). The CDR3 consists of 14 residues. The germline gives CDR1 DFQATT, CDR2 SNEGSKA (reference sequence). The CDR3 nucleotides read TGCAGTGCTAGCCAGGGGATCTACAATCAGCCCCAGAATTTT. It is translated as CSASQGIYNQPQNF.

In its sample, this clonotype was seen many times. The chain recombines TRBV6-2 or TRBV6-3 with TRBJ2-1, with D tentatively TRBD1 (6 bases). CDR3 length equals 16 residues. V was trimmed by 1 base and J by 4 bases, leaving 14 bases between them. CDR1 is MNHEY, CDR2 SVGEGT, per germline. The CDR3 coding sequence is TGTGCCAGCAGTTACTGGTCTGGGACAAAGTACAATGAGCAGTTCTTC. Amino acid sequence: CASSYWSGTKYNEQFF.